The 5 T cell receptor beta chains listed next were all sequenced from one sample in a study of beta chain features in type 1 diabetes. The investigators reverse transcribed all of the isolated RNA, so they sequenced expressed TCRB transcripts. Clones were sequenced by immunoSEQ multiplex PCR, and TCRdb holds only the in-frame ones, with some missing. Of more than 150,000 clones detected, approximately 9% appear once; the ten largest clones hold 2.3%. The sample consisted of central memory CD4+ T cells from blood. These receptor sequences come from a woman between 18 and 29 years old in good health.

This clone was found a few times. The genes are TRBV2 and TRBJ2-5, with 11 nucleotides matching TRBD2. CDR1 and CDR2 (germline): SNHLY, FYNNEI. The CDR3 extends over 16 amino acids. With V trimmed by 4 bases and J by 4 bases, 8 bases remained unmatched. The CDR3 reads CASSAASGGLGETQYF. DNA for the CDR3: TGTGCCAGCAGTGCGGCTAGCGGGGGGCTTGGAGAGACCCAGTACTTC.

The chain joins TRBV19 to TRBJ1-1; 9 positions match TRBD1. The ends lost 5 bases at V and 4 bases at J; junction bases unmatched: 8. The CDR3 is 15 residues long. Germline CDR1 is LNHDA and CDR2 is SQIVND (reference sequence). The DNA of the CDR3 is TGTGCCAGTAGTCCCCAGACAGGGGGGGGCACTGAAGCTTTCTTT. Translating it yields CASSPQTGGGTEAFF.

The J gene is TRBJ2-7, the V gene TRBV30; TRBD2 might be the D (6 bases). CDR1 GTSNPN and CDR2 SVGIG come from the germline V gene (reference sequence). Trimming took off 1 base at V and 0 bases at J, with 13 bases between the two ends. This CDR3 comprises 15 residues. The CDR3 loop is CAWSAGAGSSYEQYF. CDR3 nucleotide sequence: TGTGCCTGGAGTGCCGGGGCGGGGAGCTCCTACGAGCAGTACTTC.

This clone has just a few counts. The chain combines TRBV6-4 with TRBJ1-1, with D hard to call. The CDR3 consists of 13 residues. The germline V and J ends were trimmed by 2 bases and 0 bases, with 4 bases remaining between them. The germline V gene has CDR1 MRHNA and CDR2 SNTAGT. The chain's CDR3 is CASSDAMNTEAFF. DNA for the CDR3: TGTGCCAGCAGTGACGCTATGAACACTGAAGCTTTCTTT.

This clone was counted only a few times. The rearrangement uses TRBV4-3 and TRBJ2-2, with TRBD1 matching 7 bases. Trimming removed 4 bases from V and 6 bases from J; junction bases left unmatched: 8. The CDR3 runs 15 residues. Germline CDR1 and CDR2: LGHNA and YSLEER. CDR3 region: CASSRGAGGPGELFF. CDR3 bases: TGCGCCAGCAGCCGTGGGGCAGGGGGACCCGGGGAGCTGTTTTTT.